This entry lists 32 T cell receptor beta chains sequenced from one sample in a study of beta chain features in type 1 diabetes. The sequenced template was cDNA made from the entire isolated RNA. The protocol was immunoSEQ multiplex PCR, while the TCRdb copy is restricted to in-frame clones and leaves out a portion. The table records just over 600,000 clones, roughly a sixth of them present only once. The sample was naive CD4+ T cells from blood. The receptor set was obtained from a man younger than 35 in good health.

This clone has a handful of counts. The rearrangement joins TRBV19 to TRBJ1-1; 8 bases agree with TRBD1. In germline, CDR1 is LNHDA, CDR2 SQIVND (reference sequence). The length of the CDR3 is 16 residues. J lost 6 bases, V lost 2 bases, and 11 bases had no gene match. DNA of the CDR3: TGTGCCAGTAGTATATGGGCAGGGGGCGCTTTGGCTGAAGCTTTCTTT. Protein sequence: CASSIWAGGALAEAFF.

This clone was observed a handful of times. The same CDR3 is also encoded by other DNA sequences in this sample. This chain uses TRBV11-3 with TRBJ2-1; D is ambiguous. The V gene's germline CDR1 is SGHNT and CDR2 YENEEA. V lost 1 base and J 5 bases, leaving 6 bases between the germline ends. This CDR3 spans 13 amino acids. The CDR3 sequence is CASSLGQDNEQFF. CDR3 sequence (DNA): TGTGCCAGCAGCTTAGGGCAGGACAATGAGCAGTTCTTC.

The J gene is TRBJ2-7, the V gene TRBV5-4, with 9 nucleotides matching TRBD1. Germline CDR1 and CDR2: SGHNT and YYREEE (reference sequence). The V segment lost 3 bases and the J segment 4 bases; nucleotides outside the gene matches: 5. This CDR3 is built from 14 residues. The CDR3 loop reads CASSSGQGLYEQYF. DNA of the CDR3: TGTGCCAGCAGCTCGGGACAGGGCCTTTACGAGCAGTACTTC.

This clone was seen a handful of times. V and J are TRBV6-6 and TRBJ1-5; 10 positions agree with TRBD1. J was trimmed by 0 bases and V by 8 bases; bases with no gene match: 7. Looked up from germline, CDR1 is MNHNY and CDR2 is SVGAGI (reference sequence). The CDR3 spans 16 residues. Here the CDR3 reads CASGDRGPDSNQPQHF. The CDR3 DNA reads TGTGCCAGCGGGGACAGGGGCCCCGATAGCAATCAGCCCCAGCATTTT.

This clone was observed a handful of times. Different DNA sequences within this sample yield the same CDR3. The chain has TRBV7-2 and TRBJ2-7; no firm D call. The V gene's germline CDR1 is SGHTA and CDR2 FQGNSA. Trimming left V 2 bases short and J 2 bases short, with 4 bases between. The CDR3 sequence is 12 residues long. For the CDR3, the DNA is TGTGCCAGCAGCTTAACCGCCTACGAGCAGTACTTC. This codes for CASSLTAYEQYF.

This sequence joins TRBV28 and TRBJ2-4; 8 positions agree with TRBD1. The junction had 5 bases not matched to a gene; V was cut back by 2 bases and J by 8 bases. Germline-derived CDR1 and CDR2 are MDHEN and SYDVKM. The CDR3 is 14 residues long. CDR3: CASSLGQGHDIQYF. The CDR3 DNA is TGTGCCAGCAGTTTAGGACAGGGTCATGACATTCAGTACTTC.

This chain connects TRBV10-3 to TRBJ2-1, with 8 bases identical to TRBD2. Per the germline V gene, CDR1 is ENHRY and CDR2 is SYGVKD. V dropped 11 bases and J dropped 7; count of bases not matched to a gene: 7. The CDR3 extends over 12 amino acids. CDR3 in DNA: TGTGCCGTTCGGGGGGGCCTGAATGAGCAGTTCTTC. It encodes CAVRGGLNEQFF.

This clone was detected only a few times. This chain connects TRBV27 to TRBJ1-1; D remains ambiguous. This CDR3 contains 15 residues. CDR1 and CDR2 from the germline V gene are MNHEY and SMNVEV (reference sequence). V lost 5 bases and J lost 5, with 18 bases in between. CDR3 region: CASSPRWGSSTEAFF. The CDR3 region has the DNA TGTGCCAGCAGTCCACGGTGGGGTTCTTCGACTGAAGCTTTCTTT.

V gene TRBV4-3 combines with J gene TRBJ2-3; no clear D gene. Between the trimmed V and J ends, which lost 0 bases and 6 bases, there was a span of 10 bases. The CDR3 is 14 residues long. Germline CDR1 reads LGHNA; CDR2 reads YSLEER. In DNA, the CDR3 is TGCGCCAGCAGCCAAGATCTTGGTATGGATACGCAGTATTTT. Amino acids: CASSQDLGMDTQYF.

This clone has only a few counts. The J gene is TRBJ2-7, the V gene TRBV4-3, with a tentative D call TRBD2 (5 bases). This CDR3 region has 13 residues. V dropped 1 base and J dropped 2 bases, with 6 bases sitting between them. CDR1 and CDR2 (germline): LGHNA, YSLEER. The CDR3 protein is CASSQVGTYEQYF. The DNA for the CDR3 is TGCGCCAGCAGCCAAGTCGGGACCTACGAGCAGTACTTC.

The chain has TRBV6-1 and TRBJ2-7; the D gene is possibly TRBD1 (5 bases). The CDR3 is 15 amino acids. V was pared by 2 bases and J by 1 base, with 12 bases between. CDR1 is MNHNS, CDR2 SASEGT, per germline. CDR3 nucleotide sequence: TGTGCCAGCAGTGAACTTCAGGGTAGGTCCTACGAGCAGTACTTC. Encoded protein: CASSELQGRSYEQYF.

The chain uses TRBV7-2 and TRBJ2-5, with D possibly TRBD2 on 6 matching bases. Gene TRBJ2-7 matches the end of the DNA better, so the J call may be wrong. Germline CDR1 and CDR2: SGHTA and FQGNSA. The CDR3 has 15 residues. The CDR3 here is CASSFARSGFYEQYF. The CDR3 DNA reads TGTGCCAGCAGCTTCGCTAGGAGCGGGTTCTACGAGCAGTACTTC.

This clone showed up just a few times. The chain uses TRBV7-2 and TRBJ2-2; no definite D call. The CDR3 covers 13 residues. In germline, CDR1 is SGHTA, CDR2 FQGNSA. Trimming left V 2 bases short and J 7 bases short, with 8 bases between. The CDR3 DNA sequence: TGTGCCAGCAGCTTAAATTCCGGCGGGGAGCTGTTTTTT. Its protein product is CASSLNSGGELFF.

The chain uses TRBV30 and TRBJ2-5, with 7 bases that match TRBD2. The CDR3 is made up of 12 amino acids. Unmatched junction bases numbered 9, after V lost 5 bases and J lost 9 bases. Germline assignment: CDR1 GTSNPN and CDR2 SVGIG (reference sequence). CDR3 residues: CAWGGGSEAQYF. Written as DNA, the CDR3 is TGTGCCTGGGGCGGGGGTTCCGAGGCCCAGTACTTC.

In this sample, this clone turned up a few times. The chain joins TRBV7-9 to TRBJ2-2, with D perhaps matching TRBD1 (6 bases). The V gene's germline CDR1 is SEHNR and CDR2 FQNEAQ (reference sequence). V was cut by 5 bases and J by 0 bases, with 13 bases left in between. The CDR3 contains 16 residues. In nucleotides, the CDR3 is TGTGCCAGCAGCATAAAGGGGGTTCCGAACACCGGGGAGCTGTTTTTT. Protein sequence: CASSIKGVPNTGELFF.

J is TRBJ1-5 and V is TRBV6-6, with a tentative D call TRBD1 (5 bases). The CDR3 consists of 14 residues. Trimming took off 10 bases at V and 4 bases at J, with 17 bases between the two ends. CDR1 is MNHNY and CDR2 is SVGAGI in the germline V gene (reference sequence). CDR3 bases: TGTGCCACTCGCGGGGGGAGGGGTAATCAGCCCCAGCATTTT. Encoded protein: CATRGGRGNQPQHF.

This clone was counted only a few times. The chain recombines TRBV7-3 with TRBJ2-1, with TRBD2 identical over 12 bases. The CDR3 is 20 residues long. The germline V gene encodes CDR1 SGHTA and CDR2 FQGTGA. Trimming removed 4 bases from V and 0 bases from J; junction bases left unmatched: 13. Here the CDR3 reads CASSYHPSGGALSSYNEQFF. The CDR3 bases are TGTGCCAGCAGCTACCACCCTAGCGGGGGGGCCCTGAGCTCCTACAATGAGCAGTTCTTC.

The V gene is TRBV4-1, the J gene TRBJ2-1; TRBD2 matches at 7 bases. The V segment lost 3 bases and the J segment 3 bases; nucleotides outside the gene matches: 5. Germline V lookup: CDR1 MGHRA, CDR2 YSYEKL. This CDR3 is built from 15 residues. The CDR3 loop is CASSHLASGYNEQFF. The CDR3 nucleotides read TGCGCCAGCAGCCACCTGGCTAGCGGCTACAATGAGCAGTTCTTC.

This clone was recorded a few times. The rearrangement uses TRBV7-2 and TRBJ1-2; D is ambiguous. The germline V gene has CDR1 SGHTA and CDR2 FQGNSA. The CDR3 length is 16 residues. With 5 bases removed from V and 5 bases from J, the gap between germline ends came to 21 bases. CDR3 amino acids: CASSIRFDKGSYGYTF. DNA of the CDR3: TGTGCCAGCAGCATCCGCTTCGACAAGGGCTCGTATGGCTACACCTTC. The entire variable domain, with the rest obtained from reference TRBV7-2 and TRBJ1-2, is as follows: GAGVSQSPSNKVTEKGKDVELRCDPISGHTALYWYRQSLGQGLEFLIYFQGNSAPDKSGLPSDRFSAERTGGSVSTLTIQRTQQEDSAVYLCASSIRFDKGSYGYTFGSGTRLTVV.

V is TRBV18 and J is TRBJ2-1; 9 nucleotides match TRBD2. The CDR3 consists of 17 residues. V lost 3 bases, J lost 0 bases, and 6 bases stayed unmatched. CDR1 and CDR2 from the germline V gene are KGHSH and LQKENI. CDR3 DNA sequence: TGTGCCAGCTCACCTAGCGGGAGACAGAGCTCCTACAATGAGCAGTTCTTC. Translating it yields CASSPSGRQSSYNEQFF.

This clone came up a few times. The chain couples TRBV29-1 to TRBJ1-5; D is uncertain. V lost 4 bases, J lost 5 bases, and 15 bases lay in between. CDR1 is SQVTM, CDR2 ANQGSEA, per germline. This CDR3 contains 14 residues. The CDR3 here is CSVGGLGNHQPQHF. The CDR3 bases are TGCAGCGTTGGAGGGTTGGGGAACCATCAGCCCCAGCATTTT.

The V call is TRBV6-6, the J call TRBJ2-2, with TRBD2 matching 8 bases. Unmatched junction bases numbered 12, after V lost 8 bases and J lost 7 bases. This CDR3 region has 15 residues. Looked up from germline, CDR1 is MNHNY and CDR2 is SVGAGI (reference sequence). DNA of the CDR3: TGTGCCAGCTTCGGACTAGCAGAAAAGGGCGGGGAGCTGTTTTTT. Amino acid sequence: CASFGLAEKGGELFF.

CDR3 in amino acids: CASSLKARALETQYF. For the CDR3, the DNA is TGTGCCAGCAGTTTAAAGGCCAGGGCCCTAGAGACCCAGTACTTC. The J gene is TRBJ2-5, the V gene TRBV28; TRBD1 might be the D (5 bases). The CDR3 sequence is 15 residues long. The ends were cut back, 2 bases at V and 4 bases at J, with 14 bases in the middle. CDR1 and CDR2 (germline): MDHEN, SYDVKM.

The table lists this clone with a few counts. This chain connects TRBV11-2 to TRBJ2-3; 13 nucleotides agree with TRBD2. This CDR3 region has 17 residues. The V segment lost 5 bases and the J segment 2 bases; nucleotides outside the gene matches: 7. Germline CDR1 is SGHAT and CDR2 is FQNNGV. Here the CDR3 DNA reads TGTGCCAGCAGCCCCCGAGGACTAGCGGGAGTCACAGATACGCAGTATTTT. Protein sequence: CASSPRGLAGVTDTQYF. Full variable domain (missing parts from reference TRBV11-2 and TRBJ2-3): EAGVAQSPRYKIIEKRQSVAFWCNPISGHATLYWYQQILGQGPKLLIQFQNNGVVDDSQLPKDRFSAERLKGVDSTLKIQPAKLEDSAVYLCASSPRGLAGVTDTQYFGPGTRLTVL.

This clone was detected only once. V usage is TRBV6-4 and J usage is TRBJ1-1; D is ambiguous. This CDR3 is built from 13 residues. CDR1 and CDR2 (germline): MRHNA, SNTAGT. Between the trimmed V and J ends, which lost 5 bases and 1 base, there was a span of 8 bases. Written as DNA, the CDR3 is TGTGCCAGCAGTCGGTCGGGGAACACTGAAGCTTTCTTT. This gives the protein CASSRSGNTEAFF.

The chain uses TRBV5-1 and TRBJ1-1; possible D gene TRBD1, 5 bases. The germline V and J ends were trimmed by 4 bases and 0 bases, with 13 bases remaining between them. Germline V gives CDR1 SGHRS, CDR2 YFSETQ. The CDR3 consists of 15 residues. This chain's CDR3 is CASSPRQNMNTEAFF. CDR3 nucleotides: TGCGCCAGCAGCCCGCGACAGAACATGAACACTGAAGCTTTCTTT.

This clone was counted between two and nine times. The sample carries other DNA sequences with the same CDR3. The V gene is TRBV2, the J gene TRBJ2-3; D tentatively reads TRBD1 or TRBD2 (5 bases each). The CDR3 covers 14 residues. Germline-derived CDR1 and CDR2 are SNHLY and FYNNEI. The germline V and J ends were trimmed by 3 bases and 0 bases, with 7 bases remaining between them. DNA of the CDR3: TGTGCCAGCAGTGACGGGGCAAGCACAGATACGCAGTATTTT. It yields the protein CASSDGASTDTQYF.

This sequence joins TRBV5-1 and TRBJ2-7, with D perhaps assigned TRBD1 or TRBD2 (6 bases each). The CDR3 has 14 residues. Per the germline V gene, CDR1 is SGHRS and CDR2 is YFSETQ. Trimming shortened V by 2 bases and J by 5 bases, and 14 bases separated the two germline ends. Here the CDR3 DNA reads TGCGCCAGCAGCTTCCCCAGGGGAGGCGACGAGCAGTACTTC. Translation gives CASSFPRGGDEQYF.

This clone was counted only a few times. The V and J genes are TRBV4-3 and TRBJ2-7; D remains unclear. The CDR3 runs 14 residues. Deletions cut 0 bases from V and 0 bases from J, with 6 bases between. The germline V gene encodes CDR1 LGHNA and CDR2 YSLEER. This CDR3 reads CASSQEVPSYEQYF. In DNA form, the CDR3 reads TGCGCCAGCAGCCAAGAAGTCCCCTCCTACGAGCAGTACTTC.

There are a few counts of this clone. The rearrangement uses TRBV9 and TRBJ2-1, with TRBD1 matching over 8 bases. Germline CDR1 SGDLS, CDR2 YYNGEE. The ends lost 1 base at V and 6 bases at J; junction bases unmatched: 9. The CDR3 extends over 16 amino acids. The CDR3 sequence: CASSVTAGGMVNEQFF. The CDR3 DNA sequence: TGTGCCAGCAGCGTAACCGCAGGGGGCATGGTCAATGAGCAGTTCTTC.

This clone has a handful of counts. The J gene is TRBJ2-5, the V gene TRBV14; tentative D call: TRBD1 (5 bases). The germline CDR1 and CDR2 sequences are SGHDN and FVKESK. The CDR3 covers 17 residues. Deletions cut 0 bases from V and 1 base from J, with 15 bases between. The CDR3 nucleotides read TGTGCCAGCAGCCAAGATAGGGGCCCATGGCCCCAAGAGACCCAGTACTTC. This codes for CASSQDRGPWPQETQYF. The variable domain in full, with the rest retrieved from reference TRBV14 and TRBJ2-5, is EAGVTQFPSHSVIEKGQTVTLRCDPISGHDNLYWYRRVMGKEIKFLLHFVKESKQDESGMPNNRFLAERTGGTYSTLKVQPAELEDSGVYFCASSQDRGPWPQETQYFGPGTRLLVL.

This clone was seen a few times. V usage is TRBV5-4 and J usage is TRBJ1-3; 7 positions agree with TRBD1. Germline loops: CDR1 SGHNT, CDR2 YYREEE (reference sequence). The V segment lost 3 bases and the J segment 0 bases; nucleotides outside the gene matches: 6. This CDR3 spans 16 amino acids. CDR3 loop: CASSSQAGGSGNTIYF. In nucleotides, the CDR3 is TGTGCCAGCAGCTCACAGGCAGGGGGCTCTGGAAACACCATATATTTT.